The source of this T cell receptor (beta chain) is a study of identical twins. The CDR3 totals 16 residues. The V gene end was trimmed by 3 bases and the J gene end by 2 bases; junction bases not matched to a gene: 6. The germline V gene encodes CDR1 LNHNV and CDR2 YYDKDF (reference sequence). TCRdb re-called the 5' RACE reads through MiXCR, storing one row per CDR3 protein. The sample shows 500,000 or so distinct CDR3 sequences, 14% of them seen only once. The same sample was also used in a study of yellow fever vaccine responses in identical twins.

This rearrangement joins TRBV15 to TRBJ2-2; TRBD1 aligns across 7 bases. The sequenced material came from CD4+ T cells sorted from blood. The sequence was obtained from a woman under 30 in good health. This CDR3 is CATSRSGTVNTGELFF. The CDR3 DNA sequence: TGTGCCACCAGCAGGTCTGGGACAGTCAACACCGGGGAGCTGTTTTTT.